These 13 T cell receptor beta chains were sequenced from one sample in a study of shared clonotypes between healthy human individuals. Some clones are missing from TCRdb's copy, which holds only in-frame ones; the method was immunoSEQ multiplex PCR. This table has nearly 2 million clones, about 94% appearing once. Positive CCR7 selection of CD45RO-negative cells yielded the naive CD8 cells, and terminally differentiated effector memory CD45RA+ cells were excluded. Sequenced: naive CD8+ T cells sorted from blood. All receptors derive from a man in his late teens or twenties in good health.

Here the CDR3 DNA reads TGTGCCAGCAGCTTATCCGGGACAGGGATAAACATTCAGTACTTC. This codes for CASSLSGTGINIQYF. V gene TRBV5-4 combines with J gene TRBJ2-4; TRBD1 matches 9 bases. The length of the CDR3 is 15 residues. Germline loops: CDR1 SGHNT, CDR2 YYREEE (reference sequence). V dropped 2 bases and J dropped 6; count of bases not matched to a gene: 6.

This chain joins TRBV13 and TRBJ2-7; D remains ambiguous. V shed 6 bases and J shed 2 bases, with 17 bases lying between them. CDR3 length: 15 residues. Germline assignment: CDR1 PRHDT and CDR2 FYEKMQ (reference sequence). This CDR3 is CASSSRQAVTYEQYF. CDR3 in DNA: TGTGCCAGCAGTTCCCGACAAGCCGTTACCTACGAGCAGTACTTC.

This clone was seen only once. The CDR3 reads CATSRSTGETQYF. The DNA of the CDR3 is TGTGCCACCAGCAGATCGACCGGGGAGACCCAGTACTTC. The gene calls are TRBV15 and TRBJ2-5; D gene uncertain. CDR1 LNHNV and CDR2 YYDKDF come from the germline V gene (reference sequence). V lost 2 bases, J lost 5 bases, and 9 bases lay in between. This CDR3 has 13 residues.

CDR3 nucleotides: TGTGCCAGCAGTTTAACAGGGTGGGGCACCGGGGAGCTGTTTTTT. This gives the protein CASSLTGWGTGELFF. This chain connects TRBV28 to TRBJ2-2, with D perhaps matching TRBD1 (6 bases). The germline CDR1 and CDR2 sequences are MDHEN and SYDVKM. Trimming removed 2 bases from V and 4 bases from J, with 11 bases in between. The CDR3 spans 15 residues.

V usage is TRBV6-6 and J usage is TRBJ1-2; D is undetermined. The germline V gene has CDR1 MNHNY and CDR2 SVGAGI (reference sequence). The CDR3 loop spans 15 amino acids. The V and J ends lost 0 bases and 4 bases respectively, with 12 bases between them. CDR3 loop: CASSYSSENPYGYTF. The CDR3 bases are TGTGCCAGCAGTTACTCGTCAGAGAACCCCTATGGCTACACCTTC.

This clone was observed once. The identical CDR3 is also encoded by other nucleotide sequences in the sample. The gene calls are TRBV5-6 and TRBJ2-1; D possibly corresponds to TRBD2 (5 bases). With 2 bases removed from V and 6 bases from J, the gap between germline ends came to 6 bases. The CDR3 covers 12 residues. CDR1 is SGHDT, CDR2 YYEEEE, per germline. In DNA form, the CDR3 reads TGTGCCAGCAGCTTAGAGGGCAATGAGCAGTTCTTC. Translating gives CASSLEGNEQFF.

V usage is TRBV30 and J usage is TRBJ1-5; 7 bases match TRBD1. CDR1 is GTSNPN and CDR2 is SVGIG in the germline V gene (reference sequence). V lost 5 bases to trimming and J lost 5 bases; unmatched junction nucleotides: 3. This CDR3 region has 12 residues. CDR3 loop: CAWGQGDQPQHF. Written as DNA, the CDR3 is TGTGCCTGGGGGCAGGGGGATCAGCCCCAGCATTTT. The full variable domain, in which reference TRBV30 and TRBJ1-5 provide the parts outside the CDR3, is SQTIHQWPATLVQPVGSPLSLECTVEGTSNPNLYWYRQAAGRGLQLLFYSVGIGQISSEVPQNLSASRPQDRQFILSSKKLLLSDSGFYLCAWGQGDQPQHFGDGTRLSIL.

The CDR3 loop reads CASSQESGPRETQYF. CDR3 sequence (DNA): TGCGCCAGCAGCCAAGAATCCGGCCCCCGAGAGACCCAGTACTTC. The chain has TRBV4-1 and TRBJ2-5; D is undetermined. CDR1 and CDR2 from the germline V gene are MGHRA and YSYEKL. With 0 bases removed from V and 4 bases from J, the gap between germline ends came to 12 bases. This CDR3 contains 15 residues.

This clone came up once. The chain combines TRBV6-6 with TRBJ2-7, with D unresolved. V was pared by 5 bases and J by 6 bases, with 14 bases between. Germline values: CDR1 MNHNY, CDR2 SVGAGI (reference sequence). CDR3 length equals 13 residues. The CDR3 spells CASSPLGYGEQYF. In nucleotides, the CDR3 is TGTGCCAGCAGTCCCCTAGGGTATGGCGAGCAGTACTTC.

V usage is TRBV5-6 and J usage is TRBJ1-2, with D uncertain. This CDR3 contains 14 residues. Trimming stripped 0 bases from V and 4 bases from J, with 10 bases between. Germline V gene sequence: CDR1 SGHDT, CDR2 YYEEEE. The CDR3 DNA follows: TGTGCCAGCAGCTTGGATGACATTCCCTATGGCTACACCTTC. It translates to CASSLDDIPYGYTF.

Comments on this clone: An end of the junction does not agree with germline; a read error may underlie this. J is TRBJ2-7 and V is TRBV7-9, with TRBD1 identical over 7 bases. Per the germline V gene, CDR1 is SEHNR and CDR2 is FQNEAQ (reference sequence). CDR3 length: 11 amino acids. The CDR3 region is CASSLDGTVSF. CDR3 nucleotide sequence: TGTGCCAGCAGCTTAGATGGGACAGTTAGCTTC. Variable domain in full (rest from reference TRBV7-9 and TRBJ2-7): DTGVSQNPRHKITKRGQNVTFRCDPISEHNRLYWYRQTLGQGPEFLTYFQNEAQLEKSRLLSDRFSAERPKGSFSTLEIQRTEQGDSAMYLCASSLDGTVSFGPGTRLTVT.

The chain uses TRBV4-3 and TRBJ1-3; D ambiguous. Germline V CDR1 and CDR2: LGHNA, YSLEER. The V gene lost 3 bases and the J gene lost 2 bases, with 14 bases spanning the gap. The CDR3 runs to 16 residues. The CDR3 sequence is CASSQMGEGTGNTIYF. Written as DNA, the CDR3 is TGCGCCAGCAGCCAGATGGGAGAAGGGACTGGAAACACCATATATTTT.

The chain recombines TRBV27 with TRBJ1-6; D is ambiguous. This CDR3 comprises 18 residues. CDR1 and CDR2 (germline): MNHEY, SMNVEV (reference sequence). Trimming took 7 bases from V and 0 from J, leaving 19 bases between them. CDR3 coding DNA: TGTGCCAGCACCTCTTCGGAATCCTTGAGCTCCTATAATTCACCCCTCCACTTT. This translates into CASTSSESLSSYNSPLHF.